Below, 18 T cell receptor beta chains from the same sample are listed, as sequenced in a study of T cells in tumors after PD-1 blockade. The protocol was immunoSEQ multiplex PCR, while the TCRdb copy is restricted to in-frame clones and leaves out a portion. The table records just under 65,000 clones, about 74% of them present only once. The sequencing used PBMCs, collected after anti-PD-1 treatment. These receptors all come from a human donor with basal cell carcinoma.

With regard to this clone: At the DNA level, this CDR3 is encoded by other sequences in the same sample as well. CDR3 DNA: TGCGCCACAGGACAGGGGAACAATGAGCAGTTCTTC. Residues: CATGQGNNEQFF. This chain connects TRBV10-2 to TRBJ2-1; TRBD1 matches 9 bases. The CDR3 length is 12 residues. With 10 bases clipped from V and 5 bases from J, the junction kept 3 bases outside the gene matches. The germline V gene has CDR1 WSHSY and CDR2 SAAADI.

This clone has just one count. V is TRBV19 and J is TRBJ1-2; D is ambiguous. V shed 5 bases and J shed 0 bases, with 16 bases lying between them. This CDR3 region has 16 residues. Per the germline V gene, CDR1 is LNHDA and CDR2 is SQIVND (reference sequence). CDR3 nucleotides: TGTGCCAGTAGTCCAAATAGCGGTTGGGCTAACTATGGCTACACCTTC. Protein sequence: CASSPNSGWANYGYTF.

The chain carries TRBV30 and TRBJ2-1, with D tentatively TRBD1 or TRBD2 (6 bases each). The CDR3 sequence is 14 residues long. V was clipped by 3 bases and J by 7 bases, with 16 bases between them. Germline CDR1 GTSNPN, CDR2 SVGIG (reference sequence). The CDR3 DNA follows: TGTGCCTGGAGGCTCGGGGGCCGTCGGAATGAGCAGTTCTTC. As protein: CAWRLGGRRNEQFF.

This chain connects TRBV28 to TRBJ2-7; possibly TRBD1 or TRBD2 for D (5 bases each). With 1 base removed from V and 0 bases from J, the gap between germline ends came to 10 bases. This CDR3 contains 15 residues. The germline gives CDR1 MDHEN, CDR2 SYDVKM. CDR3 in amino acids: CASSLLWDASYEQYF. The CDR3 coding sequence is TGTGCCAGCAGTTTATTATGGGACGCCTCCTACGAGCAGTACTTC.

In nucleotides, the CDR3 is TGTGCCAGCAGCCGATCCGGGACAGGGGGCGCTGAGCAGTTCTTC. It encodes CASSRSGTGGAEQFF. V gene TRBV28 combines with J gene TRBJ2-1; 12 positions match TRBD1. Losses at the gene ends were 6 bases for V and 9 bases for J; bases not matched to a gene: 9. CDR1 and CDR2 from the germline V gene are MDHEN and SYDVKM. The CDR3 sequence is 15 residues long.

The rearrangement uses TRBV30 and TRBJ1-5; D call uncertain. This CDR3 spans 13 amino acids. The germline V gene has CDR1 GTSNPN and CDR2 SVGIG (reference sequence). Trimming removed 5 bases from V and 4 bases from J, with 12 bases in between. The CDR3: CAWSQAQNQPQHF. The DNA of the CDR3 is TGTGCCTGGTCCCAGGCCCAAAATCAGCCCCAGCATTTT.

This clone was seen just once. This sequence joins TRBV7-2 and TRBJ2-7; 11 bases map to TRBD1. J gave up 4 bases and V 5 bases, and 7 bases lay outside the gene matches. CDR1 and CDR2 from the germline V gene are SGHTA and FQGNSA. The CDR3 length is 15 residues. The CDR3 region has the DNA TGTGCCAGCAGCCTTGGACAGGGGGCTCGATACGAGCAGTACTTC. Its translation: CASSLGQGARYEQYF.

This clone was detected only a few times. The chain carries TRBV19 and TRBJ1-1, with 7 bases fitting TRBD1. With V trimmed by 6 bases and J by 7 bases, 8 bases remained unmatched. The V gene's germline CDR1 is LNHDA and CDR2 SQIVND (reference sequence). This CDR3 comprises 13 residues. CDR3 sequence reads: CASSNPGTVEAFF. The CDR3 coding sequence is TGTGCCAGTAGCAACCCTGGGACAGTTGAAGCTTTCTTT.

The J gene is TRBJ1-2, the V gene TRBV29-1; no firm D call. The CDR3 runs 12 residues. With 7 bases removed from V and 8 bases from J, the gap between germline ends came to 17 bases. Germline-derived CDR1 and CDR2 are SQVTM and ANQGSEA. The CDR3 loop reads CSAEELPLGYTF. The CDR3 bases are TGCAGCGCTGAGGAGCTTCCCCTAGGCTACACCTTC.

J is TRBJ1-4 and V is TRBV5-4; tentatively, D is TRBD1 (5 bases). The CDR3 runs to 13 residues. The germline V and J ends were trimmed by 4 bases and 5 bases, with 9 bases remaining between them. Germline V gene data show CDR1 as SGHNT and CDR2 as YYREEE (reference sequence). CDR3 loop: CASSRDPNEKLFF. The CDR3 DNA reads as TGTGCCAGCAGCAGGGACCCGAATGAAAAACTGTTTTTT.

This chain joins TRBV7-9 and TRBJ2-1, with D unresolved. Germline-derived CDR1 and CDR2 are SEHNR and FQNEAQ (reference sequence). V gave up 5 bases and J gave up 0 bases, with 11 bases separating them. This CDR3 spans 15 amino acids. The CDR3 region is CASSPRYSSYNEQFF. The CDR3 bases are TGTGCCAGCAGCCCTCGGTATAGCTCCTACAATGAGCAGTTCTTC.

The gene calls are TRBV28 and TRBJ1-1, with D possibly matching TRBD1 (6 bases). With 2 bases removed from V and 1 base from J, the gap between germline ends came to 14 bases. The CDR3 spans 16 residues. Germline V lookup: CDR1 MDHEN, CDR2 SYDVKM. As DNA, the CDR3 is TGTGCCAGCAGTTTACGCCCCAAGACAGGGAACACTGAAGCTTTCTTT. Amino acid sequence: CASSLRPKTGNTEAFF.

This chain links TRBV5-1 with TRBJ1-1, with 7 bases aligning to TRBD1. This CDR3 region has 17 residues. Germline-derived CDR1 and CDR2 are SGHRS and YFSETQ. Trimming removed 2 bases from V and 0 bases from J; junction bases left unmatched: 10. The CDR3 nucleotides read TGCGCCAGCAGCTTAACCTTCTCGACAGGGTTGAACACTGAAGCTTTCTTT. Its translation: CASSLTFSTGLNTEAFF.

The chain employs TRBV5-5 and TRBJ2-7, with unresolved D. CDR3 length: 12 amino acids. Germline-derived CDR1 and CDR2 are SGHKS and YYEKEE (reference sequence). Trimming took off 4 bases at V and 2 bases at J, with 7 bases between the two ends. CDR3 DNA sequence: TGTGCCAGCAGCGCAGTCACCTACGAGCAGTACTTC. Translating it yields CASSAVTYEQYF. The full variable domain, rest sourced from reference TRBV5-5 and TRBJ2-7, is DAGVTQSPTHLIKTRGQQVTLRCSPISGHKSVSWYQQVLGQGPQFIFQYYEKEERGRGNFPDRFSARQFPNYSSELNVNALLLGDSALYLCASSAVTYEQYFGPGTRLTVT.

The chain couples TRBV30 to TRBJ1-5; D is uncertain. Germline assignment: CDR1 GTSNPN and CDR2 SVGIG (reference sequence). The CDR3 contains 12 residues. V dropped 2 bases and J dropped 3 bases, with 5 bases sitting between them. DNA for the CDR3: TGTGCCTGGAGTCCCCACAATCAGCCCCAGCATTTT. Encoded protein: CAWSPHNQPQHF.

This chain connects TRBV6-6 to TRBJ2-3, with TRBD2 identical over 9 bases. Germline V gene sequence: CDR1 MNHNY, CDR2 SVGAGI (reference sequence). This CDR3 region has 14 residues. J gave up 6 bases and V 2 bases, and 3 bases lay outside the gene matches. DNA for the CDR3: TGTGCCAGCAGTTACAGCCTAGCGGGGGATACGCAGTATTTT. Protein sequence: CASSYSLAGDTQYF.

This clone has a handful of counts. The V and J genes are TRBV24-1 and TRBJ1-3; no clear D gene. Trimming left V 2 bases short and J 4 bases short, with 11 bases between. From germline, CDR1 is KGHDR and CDR2 SFDVKD. The CDR3 sequence is 15 residues long. The CDR3 DNA is TGTGCCACCAGTGATTCTTGGGGAAGAGGAAACACCATATATTTT. Amino acids: CATSDSWGRGNTIYF.

The table lists this clone with a few counts. The rearrangement links TRBV28 to TRBJ1-6, with 8 nucleotides matching TRBD1. With V trimmed by 5 bases and J by 14 bases, 17 bases remained unmatched. The CDR3 contains 16 residues. CDR1 and CDR2 from the germline V gene are MDHEN and SYDVKM. In DNA, the CDR3 is TGTGCCAGCAGTACGTCAGAGACAGGGGATATTAAAACCCTCCACTTT. This translates into CASSTSETGDIKTLHF.